This is a list of T cell receptor beta chains from one sample in a study of T cells in Graves' hyperthyroidism and ophthalmopathy. MiXCR, applied by TCRdb to the multiplex PCR reads, yields one record per CDR3 protein. Of roughly 330,000 distinct CDR3 sequences detected, roughly 15% appear once; the ten largest clones hold around 34%. The source material was blood. All receptors derive from a man aged 25 to 45 with Graves' hyperthyroidism. Each CDR3 is given with its conserved first and last residue. D genes are given only for firm matches. Expanded clones get a size class; other rows say once, few or many, or leave the size out.

V	J	size	D	CDR3	DNA
TRBV20-1	TRBJ2-3	few	-	CSARFRSTDTQYF	TGCAGTGCTAGATTCCGGAGCACAGATACGCAGTATTTT
TRBV2	TRBJ1-6	many	-	CASSEITADSPLHF	TGTGCCAGCAGTGAAATCACCGCTGATTCACCCCTCCACTTT
TRBV20-1	TRBJ2-1	many	TRBD2	CSARTSGHNEQFF	TGCAGTGCCCGGACTAGCGGCCACAATGAGCAGTTCTTC
TRBV28	TRBJ2-7	many	-	CASETATYEQYF	TGTGCCAGCGAGACAGCCACCTACGAGCAGTACTTC
TRBV24-1	TRBJ2-3	few	-	CATSEGPGTITDTQYF	TGTGCCACCAGTGAAGGGCCGGGAACCATCACAGATACGCAGTATTTT
TRBV5-6	TRBJ2-4	many	-	CASSLVTNIQYF	TGTGCCAGCAGCTTGGTTACGAACATTCAGTACTTC
TRBV6-6	TRBJ2-2	-	TRBD1	CASSYPGQHTGELFF	TGTGCCAGCAGTTACCCGGGACAGCACACCGGGGAGCTGTTTTTT
TRBV6-5	TRBJ2-3	-	-	CASSYQTSSTDTQYF	TGTGCCAGCAGTTACCAGACTAGTAGCACAGATACGCAGTATTTT
TRBV7-9	TRBJ2-1	-	-	CASSGGRRREQFF	TGTGCCAGCAGCGGGGGGAGGAGGCGGGAGCAGTTCTTC
TRBV20-1	TRBJ2-7	many	-	CSARGSAYEQYF	TGCAGTGCTAGAGGGTCAGCCTACGAGCAGTACTTC
TRBV11-2	TRBJ2-1	many	-	CASSFSGTEQFF	TGTGCCAGCAGTTTTAGCGGAACTGAGCAGTTCTTC
TRBV10-3	TRBJ2-3	many	-	CAISGSSTDTQYF	TGTGCCATCAGCGGCAGTAGCACAGATACGCAGTATTTT
TRBV6-1	TRBJ1-5	-	-	CASGRGWGNQPQHF	TGTGCCAGCGGGCGGGGGTGGGGTAATCAGCCCCAGCATTTT
TRBV29-1	TRBJ2-7	few	TRBD1	CSVSSGQGIYEQYF	TGCAGCGTCAGTTCCGGACAGGGGATCTACGAGCAGTACTTC
TRBV2	TRBJ2-1	many	-	CASEGITEEPYNEQFF	TGTGCCAGCGAGGGAATAACGGAGGAACCCTACAATGAGCAGTTCTTC
TRBV19	TRBJ1-5	-	-	CASSMRTGQPQHF	TGTGCCAGTAGTATGAGGACCGGTCAGCCCCAGCATTTT
TRBV12-3/TRBV12-4	TRBJ2-1	-	-	CASSVGARGDNEQFF	TGTGCCAGCAGCGTAGGTGCCAGGGGTGACAATGAGCAGTTCTTC
TRBV19	TRBJ2-2	few	TRBD1	CASKSRGQGDTGELFF	TGTGCCAGTAAATCCCGGGGACAGGGGGACACCGGGGAGCTGTTTTTT
TRBV20-1	TRBJ1-6	-	TRBD1	CSARDLQGASPLHF	TGCAGTGCTAGAGATCTCCAGGGGGCTTCACCCCTCCACTTT
TRBV11-3	TRBJ2-7	-	-	CASSLDTGYEQYF	TGTGCCAGCAGCTTAGACACAGGATACGAGCAGTACTTC
TRBV7-2	TRBJ2-7	many	-	CASSPNPPGIYEQYF	TGTGCCAGCAGCCCTAACCCCCCAGGGATTTACGAGCAGTACTTC
TRBV6-1	TRBJ2-7	medium-sized	-	CASKGDPSVGEQYF	TGTGCCAGCAAGGGGGATCCGAGCGTTGGCGAGCAGTACTTC
TRBV11-3	TRBJ2-2	many	-	CASSSHRVTGELFF	TGTGCCAGCAGCTCCCATAGGGTCACCGGGGAGCTGTTTTTT
TRBV29-1	TRBJ2-5	many	TRBD2	CSAWTSGIQETQYF	TGCAGCGCTTGGACTAGCGGGATCCAAGAGACCCAGTACTTC
TRBV13	TRBJ2-3	-	-	CASSPGGGTPLDTQYF	TGTGCCAGCAGCCCTGGGGGGGGGACACCACTCGATACGCAGTATTTT
TRBV4-2	TRBJ1-2	-	-	CASSQAVNYGYTF	TGTGCCAGCAGCCAGGCCGTTAACTATGGCTACACCTTC
TRBV24-1	TRBJ2-3	few	-	CATNKGGTDTQYF	TGTGCCACCAATAAGGGGGGCACAGATACGCAGTATTTT
TRBV2	TRBJ1-2	many	-	CATLGTGYGYTF	TGTGCCACCCTCGGGACGGGCTATGGCTACACCTTC
TRBV18	TRBJ2-3	-	-	CASSPKGSFSTDTQYF	TGTGCCAGCTCCCCCAAAGGGTCTTTCAGCACAGATACGCAGTATTTT
TRBV28	TRBJ2-5	-	-	CASSLGTVETQYF	TGTGCCAGCAGTTTAGGCACAGTCGAGACCCAGTACTTC
TRBV12-3/TRBV12-4	TRBJ2-1	many	-	CASSFRGSGSHEQFF	TGTGCCAGCAGTTTTCGCGGGTCCGGCAGTCATGAGCAGTTCTTC
TRBV20-1	TRBJ1-1	many	TRBD1	CSARSGQGFWAFF	TGCAGTGCTAGATCCGGACAGGGGTTTTGGGCTTTCTTT
TRBV12-3/TRBV12-4	TRBJ1-1	many	-	CASILGGGNTEAFF	TGTGCCAGCATCCTGGGGGGGGGGAACACTGAAGCTTTCTTT
TRBV7-9	TRBJ2-2	-	-	CASSLNSVRTGELFF	TGTGCCAGCAGCTTAAACTCCGTGCGTACCGGGGAGCTGTTTTTT
TRBV12-3/TRBV12-4	TRBJ1-1	many	TRBD1	CASSPPNRGTEAFF	TGTGCCAGCAGTCCACCGAACAGGGGCACTGAAGCTTTCTTT
TRBV7-2	TRBJ1-2	many	TRBD1	CASSLIPPGGSGGYTF	TGTGCCAGCAGCTTAATACCTCCAGGGGGCTCGGGTGGCTACACCTTC
TRBV5-1	TRBJ1-1	-	TRBD1	CASSSQGQGGHTEAFF	TGCGCCAGCAGCTCCCAGGGACAGGGAGGTCACACTGAAGCTTTCTTT
TRBV12-3/TRBV12-4	TRBJ1-2	many	-	CASSLSEGGGYTF	TGTGCCAGCAGTTTGTCCGAGGGGGGAGGCTACACCTTC
TRBV28	TRBJ2-3	many	-	CASMVGEFTDTQYF	TGTGCCAGCATGGTGGGAGAATTCACAGATACGCAGTATTTT
TRBV5-6	TRBJ1-1	few	-	CASSLGTPQGAFF	TGTGCCAGCAGCTTGGGGACTCCCCAGGGGGCTTTCTTT
TRBV7-6	TRBJ2-2	many	TRBD2	CASSLRLAGVTGELFF	TGTGCCAGCAGCTTGAGACTAGCGGGAGTCACCGGGGAGCTGTTTTTT